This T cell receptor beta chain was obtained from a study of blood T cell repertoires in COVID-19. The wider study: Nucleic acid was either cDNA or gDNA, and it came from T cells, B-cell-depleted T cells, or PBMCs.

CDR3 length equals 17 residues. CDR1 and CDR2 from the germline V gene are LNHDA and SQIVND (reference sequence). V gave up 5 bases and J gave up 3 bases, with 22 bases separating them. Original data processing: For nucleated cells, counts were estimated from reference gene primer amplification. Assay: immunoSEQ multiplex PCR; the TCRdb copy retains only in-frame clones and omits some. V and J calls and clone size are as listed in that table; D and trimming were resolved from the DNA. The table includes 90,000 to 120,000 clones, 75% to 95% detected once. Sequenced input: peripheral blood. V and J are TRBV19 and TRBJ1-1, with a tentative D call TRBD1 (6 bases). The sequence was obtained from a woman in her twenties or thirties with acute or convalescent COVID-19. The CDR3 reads CASSSTIYRDGDTEAFF. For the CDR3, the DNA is TGTGCCAGTAGTTCTACTATCTACAGGGATGGAGACACTGAAGCTTTCTTT.